The TCR beta chain described here comes from a study of OX40 agonist ivuxolimab in advanced cancers. Whole-study context: A male proportion of about 84% was recorded, with mean age approximately 64 years and range roughly 23 to 79.

Germline V gene lookup returns CDR1 SGHAT and CDR2 FQNNGV. The CDR3 totals 12 residues. Between the trimmed V and J ends, which lost 5 bases and 4 bases, there was a span of 6 bases. Clones were read by immunoSEQ multiplex PCR, and TCRdb kept only the in-frame ones, dropping some. The sample lists around 48,000 clones, over 60% occurring once. This receptor was obtained from an adult with an advanced solid tumor such as melanoma, head and neck, liver or kidney cancer. The specimen was CD4+ or CD8+ T cells sorted from blood, collected in a trial of the OX40 agonist ivuxolimab. The chain recombines TRBV11-2 with TRBJ2-1; no firm D call. CDR3 bases: TGTGCCAGCAGCCCTCCATACAATGAGCAGTTCTTC. Encoded protein: CASSPPYNEQFF.